This record looks at one TCR beta chain sequence and its context. The germline V gene has CDR1 KGHSH and CDR2 LQKENI. CDR3 length: 14 amino acids. V trimming: 1 base; J trimming: 4 bases; junction bases outside the gene matches: 0. Using immunoSEQ multiplex PCR, the repertoire was profiled, and TCRdb retains in-frame clones only, with some absent. The sample contains about 17,000 clones, roughly four fifths of which appear only once. The record originates from a study of Tregs in tolerant kidney transplant recipients. The chain recombines TRBV18 with TRBJ2-5; 10 bases agree with TRBD1. The origin of this receptor is a human donor in good health. What was sequenced was Tregs from blood. The CDR3 bases are TGTGCCAGCTCACCACGGACAGGGGGAGAGACCCAGTACTTC. Protein sequence: CASSPRTGGETQYF.